Listed below are T cell receptor beta chains from one sample, sequenced in a study of cytomegalovirus exposure and HLA in healthy donors. The table came from immunoSEQ multiplex PCR; TCRdb's copy has only in-frame clones and leaves some out. The sample holds around 180,000 clones, roughly 85% seen once. Sequences were obtained from PBMCs. These receptors were collected from a middle-aged woman in good health and CMV-seronegative. The conserved cysteine and the conserved F or W are not part of the CDR3 here.

j_gene,v_gene,CDR3aa
TRBJ1-1,TRBV9,ASSVAGGLDTEAF
TRBJ1-1,TRBV5-1,ASSSTGGKAEAF
TRBJ2-3,TRBV7-2,ASSLDGKNTDTQY
TRBJ2-7,TRBV2,ASSPIADEQY
TRBJ1-1,TRBV2,ASRRRGLNTEAF
TRBJ2-1,TRBV29-1,SVGSGGLAFNEQF
TRBJ1-2,TRBV30,AWSGDRSVYGYT
TRBJ2-1,TRBV23-1,ASSQPQREAYNEQF
TRBJ2-1,TRBV6-5,ASSYRTSGYNEQF
TRBJ2-1,TRBV5-1,ASSEQGSEQF
TRBJ1-5,TRBV28,ASSLAGFGQPQH
TRBJ2-2,TRBV5-1,ASSSTGITGELF
TRBJ2-3,TRBV7-9,ASSLETGVTDTQY
TRBJ2-1,TRBV5-8,ASSLGAGGPWEQF
TRBJ1-1,TRBV20-1,SGWAYTEAF
TRBJ1-5,TRBV9,ASSNGQGLRPQH
TRBJ1-6,TRBV15,ATSRDRSRGGSPLH
TRBJ1-2,TRBV6-1,ASSDLRQGTNYGYT
TRBJ1-2,TRBV5-1,ASSVGGTAYGYT
TRBJ1-4,TRBV11-3,ASSLGQGAEKLF
TRBJ1-5,TRBV18,ASSPPRQPQH
TRBJ1-5,TRBV18,ASSPDSADQPQH
TRBJ2-7,TRBV2,ASSDRAPSYEQY
TRBJ1-4,TRBV4-2,ASSSQGGRGGEKLF
TRBJ2-7,TRBV6-4,ASPRRSGGGREQY
TRBJ1-5,TRBV5-5,ASSSGDRSGPQH
TRBJ2-3,TRBV5-4,ASSLAGSGPDTQY
TRBJ1-5,TRBV19,ASRSGEGPINQPQH